The TCR beta chain under discussion was sequenced for a study of shared clonotypes between healthy human individuals. In the study overall: The donor pool was made up of two women and three men aged 18 to 49.

Donors, healthy HIV-negative adults, lacked recent acute infections or vaccinations. All of the donors resided in Nashville, Tennessee, and each was a Caucasian adult. For each subset, genomic DNA was distributed in equal portions over several immunoSEQ plates. The repertoire was sequenced with immunoSEQ multiplex PCR; TCRdb's copy has only in-frame clones and lacks some. Here the sample spans under 650,000 clones, about 95% being singletons. CDR1 and CDR2 (germline): KGHSH, LQKENI. Trimming stripped 1 base from V and 1 base from J, with 7 bases between. This CDR3 is 15 amino acids long. The chain uses TRBV18 and TRBJ2-2; D is undetermined. The sequencing sample was made of naive CD4+ T cells sorted from blood. Regarding subset: CD45RA+ positively selected. The sequence was obtained from a woman aged 25 to 39 in good health. DNA for the CDR3: TGTGCCAGCTCACCACGAACAGAGAACACCGGGGAGCTGTTTTTT. It specifies CASSPRTENTGELFF. Full variable domain (rest looked up from reference TRBV18 and TRBJ2-2): NAGVMQNPRHLVRRRGQEARLRCSPMKGHSHVYWYRQLPEEGLKFMVYLQKENIIDESGMPKERFSAEFPKEGPSILRIQQVVRGDSAAYFCASSPRTENTGELFFGEGSRLTVL.